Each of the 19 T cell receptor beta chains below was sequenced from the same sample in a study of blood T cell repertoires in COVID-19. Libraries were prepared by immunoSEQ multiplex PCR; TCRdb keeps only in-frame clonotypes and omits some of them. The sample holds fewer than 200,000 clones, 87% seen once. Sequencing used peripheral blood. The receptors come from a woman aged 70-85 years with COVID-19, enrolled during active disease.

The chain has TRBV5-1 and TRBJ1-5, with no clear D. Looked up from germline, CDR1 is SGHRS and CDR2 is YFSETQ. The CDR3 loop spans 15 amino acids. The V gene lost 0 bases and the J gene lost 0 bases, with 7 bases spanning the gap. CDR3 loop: CASSLVGNSNQPQHF. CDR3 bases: TGCGCCAGCAGCTTGGTTGGCAATAGCAATCAGCCCCAGCATTTT.

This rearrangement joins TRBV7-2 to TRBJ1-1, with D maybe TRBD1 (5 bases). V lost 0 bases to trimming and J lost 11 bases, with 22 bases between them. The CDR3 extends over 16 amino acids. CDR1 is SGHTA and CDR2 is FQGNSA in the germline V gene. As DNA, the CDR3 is TGTGCCAGCAGCTTAGCCACGGAGGGCGGGGGGAAGAGGGCTTTCTTT. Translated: CASSLATEGGGKRAFF.

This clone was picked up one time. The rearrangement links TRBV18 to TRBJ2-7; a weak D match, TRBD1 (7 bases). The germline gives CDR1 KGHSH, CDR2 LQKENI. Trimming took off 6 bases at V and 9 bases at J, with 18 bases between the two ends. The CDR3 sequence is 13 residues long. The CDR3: CASSNSGGRGQYF. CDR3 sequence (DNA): TGTGCCAGCTCTAACTCAGGGGGGCGCGGGCAGTACTTC. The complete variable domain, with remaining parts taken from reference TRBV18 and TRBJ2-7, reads NAGVMQNPRHLVRRRGQEARLRCSPMKGHSHVYWYRQLPEEGLKFMVYLQKENIIDESGMPKERFSAEFPKEGPSILRIQQVVRGDSAAYFCASSNSGGRGQYFGPGTRLTVT.

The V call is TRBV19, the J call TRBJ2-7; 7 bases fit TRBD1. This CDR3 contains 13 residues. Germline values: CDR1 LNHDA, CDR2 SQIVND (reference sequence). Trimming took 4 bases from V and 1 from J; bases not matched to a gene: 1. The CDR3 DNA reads TGTGCCAGTAGTAGGGACAGTTCCTACGAGCAGTACTTC. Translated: CASSRDSSYEQYF. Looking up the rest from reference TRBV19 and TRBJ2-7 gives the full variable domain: DGGITQSPKYLFRKEGQNVTLSCEQNLNHDAMYWYRQDPGQGLRLIYYSQIVNDFQKGDIAEGYSVSREKKESFPLTVTSAQKNPTAFYLCASSRDSSYEQYFGPGTRLTVT.

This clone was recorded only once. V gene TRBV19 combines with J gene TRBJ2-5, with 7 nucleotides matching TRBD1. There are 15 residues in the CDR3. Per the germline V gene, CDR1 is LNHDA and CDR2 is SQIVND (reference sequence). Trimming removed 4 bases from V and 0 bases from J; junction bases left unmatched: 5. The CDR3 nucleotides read TGTGCCAGTAGTAGGGGACAGAGCTACCAAGAGACCCAGTACTTC. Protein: CASSRGQSYQETQYF.

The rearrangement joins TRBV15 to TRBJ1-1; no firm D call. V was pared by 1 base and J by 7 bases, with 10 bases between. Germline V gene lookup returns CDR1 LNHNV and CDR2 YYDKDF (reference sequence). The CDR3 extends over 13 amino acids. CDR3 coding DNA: TGTGCCACCAGCAGAGCCGTCGGGAGTGAAGCTTTCTTT. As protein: CATSRAVGSEAFF.

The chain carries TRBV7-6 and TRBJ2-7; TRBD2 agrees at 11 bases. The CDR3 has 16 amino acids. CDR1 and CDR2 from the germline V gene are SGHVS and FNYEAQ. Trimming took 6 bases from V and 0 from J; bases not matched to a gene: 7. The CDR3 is CASSRSGTSGSYEQYF. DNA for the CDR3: TGTGCCAGCAGTCGATCCGGGACTAGCGGCTCCTACGAGCAGTACTTC.

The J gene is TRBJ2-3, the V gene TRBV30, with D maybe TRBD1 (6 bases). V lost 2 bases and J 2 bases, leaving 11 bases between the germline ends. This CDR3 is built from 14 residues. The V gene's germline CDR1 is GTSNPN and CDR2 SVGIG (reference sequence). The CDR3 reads CAWSLQGITDTQYF. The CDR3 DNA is TGTGCCTGGAGTCTACAGGGAATCACAGATACGCAGTATTTT. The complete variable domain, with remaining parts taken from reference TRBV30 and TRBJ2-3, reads SQTIHQWPATLVQPVGSPLSLECTVEGTSNPNLYWYRQAAGRGLQLLFYSVGIGQISSEVPQNLSASRPQDRQFILSSKKLLLSDSGFYLCAWSLQGITDTQYFGPGTRLTVL.

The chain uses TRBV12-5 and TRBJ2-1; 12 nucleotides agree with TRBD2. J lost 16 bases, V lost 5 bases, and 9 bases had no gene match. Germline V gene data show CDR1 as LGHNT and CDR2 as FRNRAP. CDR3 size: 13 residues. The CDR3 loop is CASGKGLAGLIFF. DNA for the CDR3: TGTGCTAGTGGTAAGGGACTAGCGGGCTTGATTTTCTTC. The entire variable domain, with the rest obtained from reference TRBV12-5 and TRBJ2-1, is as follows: DARVTQTPRHKVTEMGQEVTMRCQPILGHNTVFWYRQTMMQGLELLAYFRNRAPLDDSGMPKDRFSAEMPDATLATLKIQPSEPRDSAVYFCASGKGLAGLIFFGPGTRLTVL.

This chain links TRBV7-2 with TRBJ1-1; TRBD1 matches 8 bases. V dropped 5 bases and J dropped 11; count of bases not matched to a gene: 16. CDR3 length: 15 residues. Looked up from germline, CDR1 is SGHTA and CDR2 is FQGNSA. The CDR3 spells CASSNKRGTGGGAFF. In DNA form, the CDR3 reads TGTGCCAGCAGCAATAAAAGGGGGACAGGCGGCGGGGCTTTCTTT.

CDR3 nucleotides: TGTGCCAGCAGCAGACGAACCGGGACAGGGAACACCGGGGAGCTGTTTTTT. Its protein product is CASSRRTGTGNTGELFF. The V gene is TRBV13, the J gene TRBJ2-2; 8 nucleotides agree with TRBD1. The J segment lost 1 base and the V segment lost 5 bases, leaving 9 bases of the junction unmatched. Germline V gene data show CDR1 as PRHDT and CDR2 as FYEKMQ (reference sequence). The CDR3 covers 17 residues. Filled out from reference TRBV13 and TRBJ2-2, the complete variable domain reads AAGVIQSPRHLIKEKRETATLKCYPIPRHDTVYWYQQGPGQDPQFLISFYEKMQSDKGSIPDRFSAQQFSDYHSELNMSSLELGDSALYFCASSRRTGTGNTGELFFGEGSRLTVL.

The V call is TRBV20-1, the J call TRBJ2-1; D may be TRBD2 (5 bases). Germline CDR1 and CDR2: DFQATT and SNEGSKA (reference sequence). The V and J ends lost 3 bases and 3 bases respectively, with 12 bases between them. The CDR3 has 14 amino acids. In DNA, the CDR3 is TGCAGTGCTAGTTCCAGCGGAGACTACAATGAGCAGTTCTTC. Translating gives CSASSSGDYNEQFF.

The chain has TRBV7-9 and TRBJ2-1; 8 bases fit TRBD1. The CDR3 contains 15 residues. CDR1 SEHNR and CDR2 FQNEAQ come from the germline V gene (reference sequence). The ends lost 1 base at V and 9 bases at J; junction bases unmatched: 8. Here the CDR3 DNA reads TGTGCCAGCAGCTTAGGTCGGCAGGGGGCTGGTGAGCAGTTCTTC. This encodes CASSLGRQGAGEQFF.

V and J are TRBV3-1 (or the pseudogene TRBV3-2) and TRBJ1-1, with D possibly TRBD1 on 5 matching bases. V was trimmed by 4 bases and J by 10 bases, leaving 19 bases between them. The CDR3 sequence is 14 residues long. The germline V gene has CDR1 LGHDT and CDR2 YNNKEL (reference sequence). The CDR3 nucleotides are TGTGCCAGCAGCCGCGGGACTCCAGGAGGAGGAGCTTTCTTT. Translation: CASSRGTPGGGAFF.

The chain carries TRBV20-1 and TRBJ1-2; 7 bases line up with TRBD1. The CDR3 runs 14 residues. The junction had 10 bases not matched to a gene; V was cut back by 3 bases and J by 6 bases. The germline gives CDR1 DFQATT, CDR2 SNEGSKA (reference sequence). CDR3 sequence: CSASFQGGVNGYTF. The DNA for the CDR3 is TGCAGTGCTAGTTTCCAGGGGGGTGTGAATGGCTACACCTTC.

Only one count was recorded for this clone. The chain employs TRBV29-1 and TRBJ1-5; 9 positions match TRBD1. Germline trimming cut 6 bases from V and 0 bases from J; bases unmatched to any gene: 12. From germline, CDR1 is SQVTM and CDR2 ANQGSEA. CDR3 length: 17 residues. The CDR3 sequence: CSVSGQGNLYSNQPQHF. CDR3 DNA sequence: TGCAGCGTCAGCGGACAGGGGAATCTTTATAGCAATCAGCCCCAGCATTTT.

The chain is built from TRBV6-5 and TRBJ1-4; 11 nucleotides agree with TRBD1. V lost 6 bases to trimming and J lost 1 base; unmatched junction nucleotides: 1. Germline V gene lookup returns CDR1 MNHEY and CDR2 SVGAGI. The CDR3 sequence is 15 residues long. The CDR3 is CASRGQGGTNEKLFF. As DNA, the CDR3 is TGTGCCAGCAGGGGACAGGGGGGAACTAATGAAAAACTGTTTTTT.

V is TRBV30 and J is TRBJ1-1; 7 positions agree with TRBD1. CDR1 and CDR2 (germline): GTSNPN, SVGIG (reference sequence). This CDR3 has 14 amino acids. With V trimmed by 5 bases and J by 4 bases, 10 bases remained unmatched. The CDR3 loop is CAWARDRVATEAFF. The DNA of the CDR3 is TGTGCCTGGGCGCGAGACAGGGTTGCCACTGAAGCTTTCTTT.

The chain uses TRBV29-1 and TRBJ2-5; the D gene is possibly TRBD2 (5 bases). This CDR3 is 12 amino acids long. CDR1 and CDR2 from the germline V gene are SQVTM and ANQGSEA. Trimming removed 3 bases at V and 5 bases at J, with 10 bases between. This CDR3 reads CSVDGVDETQYF. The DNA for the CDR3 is TGCAGCGTTGACGGGGTTGATGAGACCCAGTACTTC.